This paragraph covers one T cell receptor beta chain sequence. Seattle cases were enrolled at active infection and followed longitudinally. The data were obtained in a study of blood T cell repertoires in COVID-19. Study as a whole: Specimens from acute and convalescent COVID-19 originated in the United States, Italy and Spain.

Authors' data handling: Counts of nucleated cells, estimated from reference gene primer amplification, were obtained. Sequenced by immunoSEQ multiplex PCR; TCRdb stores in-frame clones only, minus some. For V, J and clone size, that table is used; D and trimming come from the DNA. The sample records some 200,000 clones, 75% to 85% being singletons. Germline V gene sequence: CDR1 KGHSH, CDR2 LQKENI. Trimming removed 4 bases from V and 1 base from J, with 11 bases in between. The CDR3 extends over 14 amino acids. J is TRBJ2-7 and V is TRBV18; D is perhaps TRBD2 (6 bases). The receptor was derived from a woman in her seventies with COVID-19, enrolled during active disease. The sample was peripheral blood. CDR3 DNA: TGTGCCAGCTCACTAGGCCGGGGGTCCTACGAGCAGTACTTC. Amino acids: CASSLGRGSYEQYF.